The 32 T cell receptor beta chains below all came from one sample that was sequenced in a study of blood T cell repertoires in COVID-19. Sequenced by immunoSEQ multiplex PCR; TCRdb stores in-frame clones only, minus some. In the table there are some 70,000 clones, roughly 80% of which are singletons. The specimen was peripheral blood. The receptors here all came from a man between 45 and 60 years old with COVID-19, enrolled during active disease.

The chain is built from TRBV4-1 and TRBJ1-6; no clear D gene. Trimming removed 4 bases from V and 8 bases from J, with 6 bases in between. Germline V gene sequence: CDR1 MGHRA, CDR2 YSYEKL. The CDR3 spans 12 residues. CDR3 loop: CASSPPYSPLHF. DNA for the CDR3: TGCGCCAGCAGCCCCCCTTATTCACCCCTCCACTTT.

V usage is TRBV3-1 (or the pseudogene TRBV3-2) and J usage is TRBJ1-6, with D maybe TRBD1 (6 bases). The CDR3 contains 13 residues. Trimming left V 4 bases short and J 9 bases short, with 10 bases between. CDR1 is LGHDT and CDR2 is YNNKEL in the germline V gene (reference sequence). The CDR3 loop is CASSLGQSSPLHF. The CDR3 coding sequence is TGTGCCAGCAGCCTTGGACAGTCTTCACCCCTCCACTTT.

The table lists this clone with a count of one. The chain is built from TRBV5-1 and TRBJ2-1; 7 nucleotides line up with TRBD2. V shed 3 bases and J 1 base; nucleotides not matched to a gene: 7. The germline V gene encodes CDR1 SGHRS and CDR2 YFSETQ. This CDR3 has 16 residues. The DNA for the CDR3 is TGCGCCAGCAGCTGGGGCCTAGCGGCTTCCTACAATGAGCAGTTCTTC. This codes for CASSWGLAASYNEQFF. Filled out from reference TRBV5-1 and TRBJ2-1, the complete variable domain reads KAGVTQTPRYLIKTRGQQVTLSCSPISGHRSVSWYQQTPGQGLQFLFEYFSETQRNKGNFPGRFSGRQFSNSRSEMNVSTLELGDSALYLCASSWGLAASYNEQFFGPGTRLTVL.

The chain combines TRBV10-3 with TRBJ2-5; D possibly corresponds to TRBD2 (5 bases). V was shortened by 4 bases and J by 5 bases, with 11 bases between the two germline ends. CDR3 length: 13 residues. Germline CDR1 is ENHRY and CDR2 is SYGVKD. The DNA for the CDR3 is TGTGCCATCAGTGTTATTGAGCGGGAGACCCAGTACTTC. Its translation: CAISVIERETQYF.

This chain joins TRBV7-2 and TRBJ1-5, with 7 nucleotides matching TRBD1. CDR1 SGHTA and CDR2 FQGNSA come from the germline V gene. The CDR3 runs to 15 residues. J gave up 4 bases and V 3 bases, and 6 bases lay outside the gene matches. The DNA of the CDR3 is TGTGCCAGCAGCTTGGGGACAGTAATAAATCAGCCCCAGCATTTT. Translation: CASSLGTVINQPQHF.

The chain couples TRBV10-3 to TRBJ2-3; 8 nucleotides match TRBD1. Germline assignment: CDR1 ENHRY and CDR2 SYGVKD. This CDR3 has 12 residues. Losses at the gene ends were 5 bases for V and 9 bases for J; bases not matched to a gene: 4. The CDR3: CAISKTGETQYF. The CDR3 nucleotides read TGTGCCATCAGTAAGACAGGGGAAACGCAGTATTTT.

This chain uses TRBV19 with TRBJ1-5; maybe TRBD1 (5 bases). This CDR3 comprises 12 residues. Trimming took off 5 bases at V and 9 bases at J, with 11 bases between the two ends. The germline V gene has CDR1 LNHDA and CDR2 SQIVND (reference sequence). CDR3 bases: TGTGCCAGTAGTGGAAGGGGCGGGCCCCAGCATTTT. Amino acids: CASSGRGGPQHF.

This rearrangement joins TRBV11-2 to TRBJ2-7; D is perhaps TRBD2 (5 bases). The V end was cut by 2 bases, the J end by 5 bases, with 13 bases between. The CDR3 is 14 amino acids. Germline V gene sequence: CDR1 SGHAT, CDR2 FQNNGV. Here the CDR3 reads CASSLSGTRNEQYF. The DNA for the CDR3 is TGTGCCAGCAGCTTAAGCGGCACTCGGAACGAGCAGTACTTC.

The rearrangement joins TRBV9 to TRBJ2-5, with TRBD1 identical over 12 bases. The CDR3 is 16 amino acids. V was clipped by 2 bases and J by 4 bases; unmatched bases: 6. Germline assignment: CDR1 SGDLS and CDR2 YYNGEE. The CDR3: CASSVTGTGGRETQYF. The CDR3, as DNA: TGTGCCAGCAGCGTCACCGGGACAGGGGGCCGAGAGACCCAGTACTTC.

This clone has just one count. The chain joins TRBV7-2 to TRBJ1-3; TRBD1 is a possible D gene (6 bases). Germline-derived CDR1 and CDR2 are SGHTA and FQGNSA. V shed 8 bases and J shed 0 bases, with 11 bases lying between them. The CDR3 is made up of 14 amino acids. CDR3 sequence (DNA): TGTGCCAGCGGACGGACAGCCTCTGGAAACACCATATATTTT. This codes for CASGRTASGNTIYF.

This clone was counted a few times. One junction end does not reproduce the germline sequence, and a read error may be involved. The CDR3, as DNA: TGTGCCAGCAGTTCCGCAGGGAGGACCCGATGGGACTTC. It yields the protein CASSSAGRTRWDF. The chain recombines TRBV28 with TRBJ2-4, with D possibly TRBD2 on 6 matching bases. The CDR3 is 13 residues long. Per germline, CDR1 MDHEN and CDR2 SYDVKM.

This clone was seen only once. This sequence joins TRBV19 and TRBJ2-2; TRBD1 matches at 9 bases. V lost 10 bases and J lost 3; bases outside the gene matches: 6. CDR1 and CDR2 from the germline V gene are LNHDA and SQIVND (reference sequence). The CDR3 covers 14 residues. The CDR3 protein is CATIGDRDTGELFF. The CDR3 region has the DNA TGTGCCACAATCGGGGACAGGGACACCGGGGAGCTGTTTTTT. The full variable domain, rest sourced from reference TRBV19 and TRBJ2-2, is DGGITQSPKYLFRKEGQNVTLSCEQNLNHDAMYWYRQDPGQGLRLIYYSQIVNDFQKGDIAEGYSVSREKKESFPLTVTSAQKNPTAFYLCATIGDRDTGELFFGEGSRLTVL.

DNA for the CDR3: TGTGCCAGTAGTATTTACAACATCGACGGGGCCCTCCACTTT. This sequence encodes CASSIYNIDGALHF. The V and J genes are TRBV19 and TRBJ1-6, with D unclear. The V gene lost 3 bases and the J gene lost 14 bases, with 17 bases spanning the gap. Germline V gives CDR1 LNHDA, CDR2 SQIVND (reference sequence). The CDR3 spans 14 residues.

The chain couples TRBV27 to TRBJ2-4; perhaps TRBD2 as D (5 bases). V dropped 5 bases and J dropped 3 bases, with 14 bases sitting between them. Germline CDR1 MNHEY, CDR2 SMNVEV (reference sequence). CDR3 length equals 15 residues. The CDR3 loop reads CASSPLGLVKNIQYF. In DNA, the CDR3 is TGTGCCAGCAGTCCACTAGGGCTGGTCAAAAACATTCAGTACTTC.

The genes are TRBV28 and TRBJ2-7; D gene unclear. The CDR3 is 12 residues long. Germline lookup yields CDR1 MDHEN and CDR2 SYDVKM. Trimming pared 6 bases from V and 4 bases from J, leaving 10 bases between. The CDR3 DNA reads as TGTGCCAGCAGGAGTAAACTGTACGAGCAGTACTTC. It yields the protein CASRSKLYEQYF.

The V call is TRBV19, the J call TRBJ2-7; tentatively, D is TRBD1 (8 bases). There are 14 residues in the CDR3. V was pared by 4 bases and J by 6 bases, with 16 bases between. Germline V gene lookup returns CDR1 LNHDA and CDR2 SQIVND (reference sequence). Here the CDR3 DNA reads TGTGCCAGTAGTACCGGACAGGGAGGGAGCGAGCAGTACTTC. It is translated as CASSTGQGGSEQYF.

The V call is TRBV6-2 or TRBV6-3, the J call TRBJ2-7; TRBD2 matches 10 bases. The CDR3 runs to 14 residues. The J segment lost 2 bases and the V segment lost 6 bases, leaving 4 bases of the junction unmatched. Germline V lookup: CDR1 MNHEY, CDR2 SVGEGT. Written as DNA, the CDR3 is TGTGCCAGCAGCCCTGGACTAGCGGCCTACGAGCAGTACTTC. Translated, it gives CASSPGLAAYEQYF.

The CDR3 bases are TGTGCCAGCACCTCGGAAAGACAGGGATTTACAGAAAAACTGTTTTTT. It encodes CASTSERQGFTEKLFF. The chain combines TRBV5-6 with TRBJ1-4; 7 nucleotides line up with TRBD1. CDR1 and CDR2 (germline): SGHDT, YYEEEE. J gave up 8 bases and V 6 bases, and 16 bases lay outside the gene matches. The CDR3 loop spans 16 amino acids.

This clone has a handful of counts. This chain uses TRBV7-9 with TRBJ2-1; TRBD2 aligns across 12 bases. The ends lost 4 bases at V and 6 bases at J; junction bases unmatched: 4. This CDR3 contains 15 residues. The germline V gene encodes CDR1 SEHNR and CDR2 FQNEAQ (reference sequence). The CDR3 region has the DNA TGTGCCAGCAGCTACTCTAGCGGGAGGGGCAATGAGCAGTTCTTC. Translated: CASSYSSGRGNEQFF.

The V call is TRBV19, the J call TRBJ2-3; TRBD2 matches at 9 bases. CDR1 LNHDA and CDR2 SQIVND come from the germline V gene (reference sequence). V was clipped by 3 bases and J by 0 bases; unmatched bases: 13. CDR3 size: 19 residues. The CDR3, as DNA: TGTGCCAGTAGTATTCTCCGCAGAACGGGACTAGCAAGCACAGATACGCAGTATTTT. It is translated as CASSILRRTGLASTDTQYF.

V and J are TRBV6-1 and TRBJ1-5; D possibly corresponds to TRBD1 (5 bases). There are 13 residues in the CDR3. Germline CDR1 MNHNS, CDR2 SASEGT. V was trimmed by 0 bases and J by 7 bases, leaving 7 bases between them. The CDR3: CASSEADKQPQHF. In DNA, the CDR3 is TGTGCCAGCAGTGAAGCGGACAAACAGCCCCAGCATTTT.

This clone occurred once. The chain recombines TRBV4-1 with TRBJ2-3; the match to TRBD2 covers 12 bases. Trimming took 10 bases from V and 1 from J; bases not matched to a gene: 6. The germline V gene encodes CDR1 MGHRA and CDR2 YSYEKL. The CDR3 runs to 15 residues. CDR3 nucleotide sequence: TGCGCCATCCCCCCTAGCGGGAGGGGCACAGATACGCAGTATTTT. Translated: CAIPPSGRGTDTQYF.

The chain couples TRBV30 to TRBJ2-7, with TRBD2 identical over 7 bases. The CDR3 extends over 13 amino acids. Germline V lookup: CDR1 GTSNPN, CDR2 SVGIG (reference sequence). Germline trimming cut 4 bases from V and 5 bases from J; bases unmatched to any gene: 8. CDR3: CAWKAGWWDEQYF. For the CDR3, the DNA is TGTGCCTGGAAAGCGGGGTGGTGGGACGAGCAGTACTTC.

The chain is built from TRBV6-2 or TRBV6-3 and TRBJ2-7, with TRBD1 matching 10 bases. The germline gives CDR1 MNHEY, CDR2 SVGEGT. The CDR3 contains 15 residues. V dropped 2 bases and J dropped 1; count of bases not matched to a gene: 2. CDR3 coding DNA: TGTGCCAGCAGTTACCGGACAGGGGGATCCTACGAGCAGTACTTC. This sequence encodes CASSYRTGGSYEQYF.

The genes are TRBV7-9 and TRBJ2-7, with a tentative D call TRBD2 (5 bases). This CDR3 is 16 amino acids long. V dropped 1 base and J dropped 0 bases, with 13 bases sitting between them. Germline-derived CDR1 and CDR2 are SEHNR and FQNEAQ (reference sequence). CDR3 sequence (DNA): TGTGCCAGCAGCTTAGTAGGGTCTAGCATCTCCTACGAGCAGTACTTC. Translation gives CASSLVGSSISYEQYF.

This chain's CDR3 is CAWSVVRGNTEAFF. The CDR3 region has the DNA TGTGCCTGGAGTGTCGTCAGGGGGAACACTGAAGCTTTCTTT. This rearrangement joins TRBV30 to TRBJ1-1; maybe TRBD1 (6 bases). Germline V CDR1 and CDR2: GTSNPN, SVGIG (reference sequence). The CDR3 spans 14 residues. Between the trimmed V and J ends, which lost 0 bases and 1 base, there was a span of 9 bases.

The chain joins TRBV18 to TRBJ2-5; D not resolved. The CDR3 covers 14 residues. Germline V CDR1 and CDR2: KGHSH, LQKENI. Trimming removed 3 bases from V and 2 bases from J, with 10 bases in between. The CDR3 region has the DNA TGTGCCAGCTCACCTTTGGTAGCTCAAGAGACCCAGTACTTC. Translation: CASSPLVAQETQYF.

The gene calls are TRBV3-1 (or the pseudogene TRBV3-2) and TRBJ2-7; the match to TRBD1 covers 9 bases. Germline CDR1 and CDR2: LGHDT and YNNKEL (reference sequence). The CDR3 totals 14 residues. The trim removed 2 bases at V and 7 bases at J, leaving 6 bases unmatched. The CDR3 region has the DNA TGTGCCAGCAGCCAACCCGGGACAGGGAGAGAGCAGTACTTC. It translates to CASSQPGTGREQYF.

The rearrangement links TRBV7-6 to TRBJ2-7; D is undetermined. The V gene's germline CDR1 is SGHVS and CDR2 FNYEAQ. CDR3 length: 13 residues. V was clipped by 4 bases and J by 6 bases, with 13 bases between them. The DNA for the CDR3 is TGTGCCAGCAGCTCTGGTAGTCCCCGCGAGCAGTACTTC. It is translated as CASSSGSPREQYF.

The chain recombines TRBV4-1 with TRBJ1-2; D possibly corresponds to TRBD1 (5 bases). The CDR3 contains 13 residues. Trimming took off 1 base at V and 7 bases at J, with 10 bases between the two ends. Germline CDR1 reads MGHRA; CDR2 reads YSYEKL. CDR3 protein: CASSQGGGSGYTF. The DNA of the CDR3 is TGCGCCAGCAGCCAAGGGGGGGGGTCTGGCTACACCTTC.

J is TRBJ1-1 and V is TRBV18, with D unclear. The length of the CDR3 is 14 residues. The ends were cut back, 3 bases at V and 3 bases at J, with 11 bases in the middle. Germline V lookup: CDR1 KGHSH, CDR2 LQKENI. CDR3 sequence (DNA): TGTGCCAGCTCACCTCGGGGATCGGACACTGAAGCTTTCTTT. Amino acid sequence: CASSPRGSDTEAFF.

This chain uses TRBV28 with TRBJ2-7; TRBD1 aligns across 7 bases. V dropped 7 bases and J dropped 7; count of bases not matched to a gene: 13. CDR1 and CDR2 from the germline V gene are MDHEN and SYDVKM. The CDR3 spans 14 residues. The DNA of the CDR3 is TGTGCCAGCAATCTTAAGGGGGCCGGGCGGGAGCAGTACTTC. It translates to CASNLKGAGREQYF.